This is a list of T cell receptor beta chains from one sample in a study of shared clonotypes between healthy human individuals. Data came from immunoSEQ multiplex PCR; TCRdb stores just in-frame clones and leaves some out. The top ten hold roughly 0.4% of the sample, which has approximately 1.4 million clones, around 98% seen once. Sequencing was carried out using naive CD4+ T cells sorted from blood. These receptors came from a man aged 30 to 45 in good health. The CDR3 runs from the conserved cysteine through the conserved F or W. D genes are given only for firm matches. The size of a clone is reported for some rows only, either as once, few or many, or as a class for expanded clones.

d_call,j_call,clone_size,v_call,cdr3_aa,cdr3_nt
TRBD2,TRBJ2-5,NA,TRBV14,CASRRAGGYQETQYF,TGTGCCAGCAGACGAGCGGGAGGGTACCAAGAGACCCAGTACTTC
TRBD1,TRBJ2-7,NA,TRBV4-1,CASSQEPRTGQSYEQYF,TGCGCCAGCAGCCAAGAGCCCCGGACAGGGCAATCCTACGAGCAGTACTTC
TRBD1,TRBJ2-3,NA,TRBV5-1,CASSFDRGGTDTQYF,TGCGCCAGCAGTTTTGACAGGGGCGGCACAGATACGCAGTATTTT
TRBD2,TRBJ2-7,NA,TRBV6-1,CASSALPSGRSYEQYF,TGTGCCAGCAGTGCCCTTCCTAGCGGGAGGTCCTACGAGCAGTACTTC
NA,TRBJ2-7,NA,TRBV2,CASSVGNFGSYEQYF,TGTGCCAGCAGTGTCGGGAACTTCGGGTCCTACGAGCAGTACTTC
TRBD1,TRBJ2-7,NA,TRBV5-4,CASSPTGGSLARQYF,TGTGCCAGCAGCCCGACAGGGGGCTCTCTCGCGCGGCAGTACTTC
TRBD2,TRBJ2-1,NA,TRBV9,CASSPGLAGPRLYNEQFF,TGTGCCAGCAGCCCGGGACTAGCGGGCCCCAGACTCTACAATGAGCAGTTCTTC
NA,TRBJ1-3,once,TRBV4-3,CASSQSPGTWGNTIYF,TGCGCCAGCAGCCAATCTCCGGGAACGTGGGGAAACACCATATATTTT
NA,TRBJ1-1,NA,TRBV6-6,CASSYGRYREGTEAFF,TGTGCCAGCAGTTACGGGCGATACAGGGAGGGCACTGAAGCTTTCTTT
TRBD1,TRBJ2-7,NA,TRBV5-1,CASSLAIGQGYEQYF,TGCGCCAGCAGCTTGGCGATAGGACAGGGTTACGAGCAGTACTTC
NA,TRBJ2-1,NA,TRBV19,CASSSLGNEQFF,TGTGCCAGTAGTTCGTTGGGGAATGAGCAGTTCTTC
NA,TRBJ1-3,NA,TRBV2,CASSGTDFSGNTIYF,TGTGCCAGCAGTGGTACGGATTTCTCTGGAAACACCATATATTTT
NA,TRBJ2-7,NA,TRBV7-8,CASSLQEMGEQYF,TGTGCCAGCAGCTTACAAGAAATGGGGGAGCAGTACTTC
TRBD2,TRBJ2-3,NA,TRBV7-2,CASSPRLAGSTDTQYF,TGTGCCAGCAGCCCCCGACTAGCGGGTAGCACAGATACGCAGTATTTT
TRBD2,TRBJ2-7,NA,TRBV6-5,CASRLARTSAYEQYF,TGTGCCAGCAGACTCGCCCGGACTAGCGCCTACGAGCAGTACTTC
NA,TRBJ1-1,once,TRBV7-9,CASSFVQGNTEAFF,TGTGCCAGCAGCTTCGTCCAGGGTAACACTGAAGCTTTCTTT
TRBD1,TRBJ1-5,NA,TRBV28,CASSLVGQGGQPQHF,TGTGCCAGCAGTTTGGTCGGGCAGGGGGGTCAGCCCCAGCATTTT
TRBD2,TRBJ2-7,once,TRBV7-8,CASSLLSGRVYEQYF,TGTGCCAGCAGCCTACTCAGCGGGAGGGTCTACGAGCAGTACTTC
NA,TRBJ2-3,NA,TRBV30,CAWSVLPYLADTQYF,TGTGCCTGGAGCGTCCTCCCCTATCTGGCAGATACGCAGTATTTT
NA,TRBJ2-1,once,TRBV5-1,CASSTTESSYNEQFF,TGCGCCAGCAGCACTACAGAGAGCTCCTACAATGAGCAGTTCTTC
TRBD1,TRBJ2-3,once,TRBV5-1,CASDRGTGVTDTQYF,TGCGCCAGTGACCGCGGGACAGGGGTCACAGATACGCAGTATTTT
NA,TRBJ2-7,NA,TRBV28,CASSYLGLQTYEQYF,TGTGCCAGCAGTTACCTCGGACTACAAACCTACGAGCAGTACTTC
TRBD2,TRBJ2-1,NA,TRBV4-1,CASSRLVGTSGNNEQFF,TGCGCCAGCAGCCGCCTAGTTGGGACTAGCGGCAACAATGAGCAGTTCTTC
NA,TRBJ2-7,NA,TRBV28,CASSLPPIGGYEQYF,TGTGCCAGCAGTTTACCTCCCATCGGGGGCTACGAGCAGTACTTC
TRBD1,TRBJ2-3,NA,TRBV11-2,CASSPAGQVITDTQYF,TGTGCCAGCAGCCCGGCGGGACAGGTGATAACAGATACGCAGTATTTT
NA,TRBJ2-3,NA,TRBV27,CASASPAGHTDTQYF,TGTGCCAGCGCTTCTCCAGCGGGCCACACAGATACGCAGTATTTT
NA,TRBJ1-2,NA,TRBV5-5,CASSLSPGNAAYGYTF,TGTGCCAGCAGCCTCTCGCCTGGGAACGCGGCCTATGGCTACACCTTC
TRBD1,TRBJ2-7,once,TRBV7-9,CASSTGTAYEQYF,TGTGCCAGCAGCACCGGGACAGCCTACGAGCAGTACTTC
NA,TRBJ2-7,NA,TRBV5-5,CASSLAGRYYEQYF,TGTGCCAGCAGCTTGGCGGGACGATACTACGAGCAGTACTTC
NA,TRBJ1-4,NA,TRBV5-6,CASSVRATNEKLFF,TGTGCCAGCAGCGTCAGGGCCACTAATGAAAAACTGTTTTTT
TRBD1,TRBJ1-5,NA,TRBV19,CASSIRQGDNQPQHF,TGTGCCAGTAGTATTAGACAGGGTGACAATCAGCCCCAGCATTTT
NA,TRBJ2-3,NA,TRBV29-1,CSTRDYTQYF,TGCAGCACCAGGGATTATACGCAGTATTTT
TRBD2,TRBJ2-2,NA,TRBV11-3,CASSLSGGGTGELFF,TGTGCCAGCAGCTTATCGGGGGGAGGCACCGGGGAGCTGTTTTTT
NA,TRBJ2-2,NA,TRBV11-1,CASSLEEFAGELFF,TGTGCCAGCAGCTTAGAGGAGTTTGCCGGGGAGCTGTTTTTT
NA,TRBJ1-5,NA,TRBV2,CASSDRELRAQHF,TGTGCCAGCAGTGATAGGGAGCTAAGGGCCCAGCATTTT
NA,TRBJ2-2,NA,TRBV7-6,CASSQGGTGELFF,TGTGCCAGCAGCCAGGGTGGCACCGGGGAGCTGTTTTTT
NA,TRBJ2-7,NA,TRBV27,CASSFQAAYEQYF,TGTGCCAGCAGTTTCCAGGCGGCCTACGAGCAGTACTTC
TRBD2,TRBJ2-1,NA,TRBV10-1,CASSEWRELDNEQFF,TGCGCCAGCAGTGAGTGGCGGGAGTTGGACAATGAGCAGTTCTTC
NA,TRBJ1-2,NA,TRBV11-2,CASSPIKGKTNYGYTF,TGTGCCAGCAGCCCCATCAAGGGGAAAACTAACTATGGCTACACCTTC
NA,TRBJ2-7,NA,TRBV28,CASSLGVYEQYF,TGTGCCAGCAGTTTAGGGGTTTACGAGCAGTACTTC
NA,TRBJ2-1,NA,TRBV10-1,CASSNGGHNEQFF,TGCGCCAGCAGCAACGGGGGACACAATGAGCAGTTCTTC
TRBD2,TRBJ2-7,NA,TRBV2,CASRRTSGRQAYEQYF,TGTGCCAGCAGGAGGACTAGCGGGAGGCAAGCCTACGAGCAGTACTTC
NA,TRBJ2-1,NA,TRBV7-9,CASSQDSARANEQFF,TGTGCCAGCAGCCAAGATAGCGCCCGTGCCAATGAGCAGTTCTTC
TRBD1,TRBJ2-6,NA,TRBV7-8,CASSLSRDSIGANVLTF,TGTGCCAGCAGCCTGTCCCGGGACAGTATTGGGGCCAACGTCCTGACTTTC
TRBD2,TRBJ2-3,NA,TRBV9,CASSVDASGSGTDTQYF,TGTGCCAGCAGCGTAGACGCTAGCGGGAGTGGCACAGATACGCAGTATTTT